This T cell receptor (beta chain) emerged from a study of patients and donors after allogeneic stem cell transplantation. Germline V gene sequence: CDR1 SNHLY, CDR2 FYNNEI. The V end lost 5 bases, the J end lost 3 bases, and 11 bases lay between the germline ends. This CDR3 has 14 residues. TCRdb passed the RT-PCR reads through MiXCR, listing each CDR3 protein once. The data hold hundreds of thousands of distinct CDR3 sequences, with around 15% observed a single time. Source material: blood, either unsorted or a sorted T cell fraction (not recorded which). The sequence derives from a human donor who was either an allogeneic HSCT recipient or a stem cell or donor lymphocyte infusion donor (not recorded which). It is not recorded whose cells these are; they may come from a transplant donor. This chain uses TRBV2 with TRBJ1-5; a weak D match, TRBD1 (6 bases). The CDR3 region is CASSMDSPNQPQHF. Here the CDR3 DNA reads TGTGCCAGCAGTATGGACAGCCCCAATCAGCCCCAGCATTTT.